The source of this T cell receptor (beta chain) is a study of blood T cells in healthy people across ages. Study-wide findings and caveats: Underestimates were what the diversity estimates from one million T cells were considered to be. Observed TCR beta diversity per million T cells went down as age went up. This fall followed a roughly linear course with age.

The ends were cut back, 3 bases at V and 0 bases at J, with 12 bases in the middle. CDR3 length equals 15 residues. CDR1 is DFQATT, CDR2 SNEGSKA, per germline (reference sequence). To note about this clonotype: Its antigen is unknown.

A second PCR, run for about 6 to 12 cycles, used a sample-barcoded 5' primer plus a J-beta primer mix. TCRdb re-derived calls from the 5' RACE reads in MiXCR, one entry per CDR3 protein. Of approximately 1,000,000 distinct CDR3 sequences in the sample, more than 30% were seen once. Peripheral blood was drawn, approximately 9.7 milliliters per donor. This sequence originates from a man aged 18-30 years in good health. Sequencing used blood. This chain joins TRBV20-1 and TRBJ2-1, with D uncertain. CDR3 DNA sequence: TGCAGTGCTAGGGAAGGCCTAAGCTCCTACAATGAGCAGTTCTTC. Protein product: CSAREGLSSYNEQFF.